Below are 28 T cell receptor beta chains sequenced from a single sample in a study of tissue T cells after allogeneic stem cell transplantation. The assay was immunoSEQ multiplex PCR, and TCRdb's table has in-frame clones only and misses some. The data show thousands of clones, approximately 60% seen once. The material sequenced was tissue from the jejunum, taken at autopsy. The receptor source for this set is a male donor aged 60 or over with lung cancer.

As DNA, the CDR3 is TGTGCCAGCTCTCAAAACAGGGGGCTCTCTAACTATGGCTACACCTTC. Translated: CASSQNRGLSNYGYTF. The chain links TRBV18 to TRBJ1-2; TRBD1 matches at 9 bases. V shed 6 bases, J shed 0 bases, and the junction held 8 bases outside the gene matches. CDR1 is KGHSH and CDR2 is LQKENI in the germline V gene. The CDR3 sequence is 16 residues long.

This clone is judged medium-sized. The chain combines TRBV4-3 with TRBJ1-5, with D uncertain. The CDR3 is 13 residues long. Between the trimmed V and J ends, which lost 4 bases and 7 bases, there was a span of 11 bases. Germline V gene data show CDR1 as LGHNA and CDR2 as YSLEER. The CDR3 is CASSLRRNQPQHF. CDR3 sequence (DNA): TGCGCCAGCAGCCTTAGGCGGAACCAGCCCCAGCATTTT.

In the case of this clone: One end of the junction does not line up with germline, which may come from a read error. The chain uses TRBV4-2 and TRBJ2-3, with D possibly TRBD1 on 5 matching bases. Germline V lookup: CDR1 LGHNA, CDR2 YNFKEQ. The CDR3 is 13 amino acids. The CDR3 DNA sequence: TGTGCCGGCAGCCAAAGCCGGCAGGGAAGGCAGTATTTT. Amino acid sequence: CAGSQSRQGRQYF.

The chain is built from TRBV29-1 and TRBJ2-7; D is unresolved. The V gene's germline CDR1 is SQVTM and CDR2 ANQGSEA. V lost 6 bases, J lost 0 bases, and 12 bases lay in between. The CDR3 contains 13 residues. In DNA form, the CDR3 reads TGCAGCGTCGGCCGGACGGGCTCCTACGAGCAGTACTTC. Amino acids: CSVGRTGSYEQYF.

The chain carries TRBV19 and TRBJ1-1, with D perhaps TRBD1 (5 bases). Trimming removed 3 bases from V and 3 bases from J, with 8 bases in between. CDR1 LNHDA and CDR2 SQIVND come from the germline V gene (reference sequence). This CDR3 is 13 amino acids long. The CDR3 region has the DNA TGTGCCAGTAGTATCTGGGGGGACACTGAAGCTTTCTTT. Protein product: CASSIWGDTEAFF.

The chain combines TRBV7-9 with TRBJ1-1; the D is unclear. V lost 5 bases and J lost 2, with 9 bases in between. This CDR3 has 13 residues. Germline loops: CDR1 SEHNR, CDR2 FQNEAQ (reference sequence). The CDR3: CASSEQLNTEAFF. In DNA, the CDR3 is TGTGCCAGCAGCGAACAACTAAACACTGAAGCTTTCTTT.

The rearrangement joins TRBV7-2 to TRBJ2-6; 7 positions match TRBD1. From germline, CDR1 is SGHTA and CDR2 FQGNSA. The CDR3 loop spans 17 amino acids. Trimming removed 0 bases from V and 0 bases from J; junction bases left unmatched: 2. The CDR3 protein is CASSLAGTASGANVLTF. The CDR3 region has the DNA TGTGCCAGCAGCTTAGCGGGGACAGCCTCTGGGGCCAACGTCCTGACTTTC.

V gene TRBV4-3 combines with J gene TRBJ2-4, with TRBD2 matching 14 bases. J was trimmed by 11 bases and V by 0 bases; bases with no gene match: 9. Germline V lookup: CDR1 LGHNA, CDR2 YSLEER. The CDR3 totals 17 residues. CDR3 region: CASSQDQPGLAGAVQYF. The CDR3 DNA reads TGCGCCAGCAGCCAAGACCAACCGGGACTAGCGGGAGCGGTTCAGTACTTC.

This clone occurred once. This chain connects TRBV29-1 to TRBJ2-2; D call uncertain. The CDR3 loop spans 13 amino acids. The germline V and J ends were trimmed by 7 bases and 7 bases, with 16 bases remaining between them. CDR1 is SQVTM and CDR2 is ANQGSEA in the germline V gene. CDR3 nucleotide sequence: TGCAGCGCGACCCCCTATTATGGCGGGGAGCTGTTTTTT. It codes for CSATPYYGGELFF.

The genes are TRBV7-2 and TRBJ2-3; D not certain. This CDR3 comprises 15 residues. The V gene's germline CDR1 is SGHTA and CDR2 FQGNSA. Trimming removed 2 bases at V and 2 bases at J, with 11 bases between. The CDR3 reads CASSLTAAHTDTQYF. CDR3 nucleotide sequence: TGTGCCAGCAGCTTAACGGCAGCCCACACAGATACGCAGTATTTT.

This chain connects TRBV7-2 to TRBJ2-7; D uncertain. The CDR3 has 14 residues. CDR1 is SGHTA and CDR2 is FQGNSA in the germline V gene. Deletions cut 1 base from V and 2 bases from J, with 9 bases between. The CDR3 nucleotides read TGTGCCAGCAGCTTAGTCGGATCTCCCTACGAGCAGTACTTC. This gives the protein CASSLVGSPYEQYF.

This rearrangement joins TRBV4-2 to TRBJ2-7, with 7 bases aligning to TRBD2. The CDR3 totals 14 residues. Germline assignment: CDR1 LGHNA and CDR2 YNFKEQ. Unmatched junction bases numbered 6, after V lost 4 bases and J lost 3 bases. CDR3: CASSLGAGDYEQYF. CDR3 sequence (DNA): TGTGCCAGCAGCCTTGGGGCGGGGGACTACGAGCAGTACTTC.

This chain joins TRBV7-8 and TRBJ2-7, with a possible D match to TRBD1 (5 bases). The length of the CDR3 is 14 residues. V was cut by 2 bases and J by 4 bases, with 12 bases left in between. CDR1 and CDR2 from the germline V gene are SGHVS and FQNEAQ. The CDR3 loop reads CASSLQGTVYEQYF. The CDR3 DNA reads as TGTGCCAGCAGCTTACAGGGTACGGTTTACGAGCAGTACTTC.

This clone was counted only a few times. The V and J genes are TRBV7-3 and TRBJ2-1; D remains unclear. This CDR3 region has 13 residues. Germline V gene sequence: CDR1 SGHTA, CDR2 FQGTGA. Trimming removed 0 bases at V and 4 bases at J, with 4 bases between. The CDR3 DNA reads TGTGCCAGCAGCTTAACCCCATACAATGAGCAGTTCTTC. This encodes CASSLTPYNEQFF.

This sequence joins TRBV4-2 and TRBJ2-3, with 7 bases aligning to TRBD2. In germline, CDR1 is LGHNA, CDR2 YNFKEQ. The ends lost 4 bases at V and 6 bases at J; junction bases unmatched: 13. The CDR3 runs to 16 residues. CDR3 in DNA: TGTGCCAGCAGCCCCGCCTTAGGTGGGGGGGTGGATACGCAGTATTTT. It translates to CASSPALGGGVDTQYF.

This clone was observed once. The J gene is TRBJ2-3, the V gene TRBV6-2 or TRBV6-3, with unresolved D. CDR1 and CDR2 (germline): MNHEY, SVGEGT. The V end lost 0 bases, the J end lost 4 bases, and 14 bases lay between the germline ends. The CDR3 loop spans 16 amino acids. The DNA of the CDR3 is TGTGCCAGCAGTTACTCGAGTACTCCCCCACCAGATACGCAGTATTTT. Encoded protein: CASSYSSTPPPDTQYF.

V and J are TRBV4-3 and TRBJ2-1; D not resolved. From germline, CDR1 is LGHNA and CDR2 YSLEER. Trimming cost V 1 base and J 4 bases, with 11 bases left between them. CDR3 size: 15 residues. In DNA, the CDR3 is TGCGCCAGCAGCCAAGTACGCAGAAAATACAATGAGCAGTTCTTC. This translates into CASSQVRRKYNEQFF.

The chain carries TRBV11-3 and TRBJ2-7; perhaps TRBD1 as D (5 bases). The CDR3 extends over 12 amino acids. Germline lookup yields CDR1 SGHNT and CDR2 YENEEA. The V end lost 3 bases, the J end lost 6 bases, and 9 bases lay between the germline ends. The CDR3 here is CASSFGRAEQYF. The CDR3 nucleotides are TGTGCCAGCAGCTTCGGCAGGGCCGAGCAGTACTTC.

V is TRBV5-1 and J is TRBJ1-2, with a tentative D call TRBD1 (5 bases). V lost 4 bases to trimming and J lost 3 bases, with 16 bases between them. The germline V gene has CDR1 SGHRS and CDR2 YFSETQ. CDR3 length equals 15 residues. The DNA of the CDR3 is TGCGCCAGCAGCCTCATGAGGGGTAGTGACTATGGCTACACCTTC. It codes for CASSLMRGSDYGYTF.

CDR3 sequence reads: CASTSAVLFGYTF. For the CDR3, the DNA is TGTGCCAGCACCTCGGCAGTTTTATTTGGCTACACCTTC. This sequence joins TRBV6-5 and TRBJ1-2; D call uncertain. Germline V gives CDR1 MNHEY, CDR2 SVGAGI. This CDR3 region has 13 residues. V was shortened by 7 bases and J by 7 bases, with 16 bases between the two germline ends.

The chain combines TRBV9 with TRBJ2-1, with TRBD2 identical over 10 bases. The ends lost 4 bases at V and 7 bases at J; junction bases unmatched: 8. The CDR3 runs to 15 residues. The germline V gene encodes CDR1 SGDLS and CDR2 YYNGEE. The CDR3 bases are TGTGCCAGCAGCACCGGGACTAGCGTTTTGAATGAGCAGTTCTTC. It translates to CASSTGTSVLNEQFF.

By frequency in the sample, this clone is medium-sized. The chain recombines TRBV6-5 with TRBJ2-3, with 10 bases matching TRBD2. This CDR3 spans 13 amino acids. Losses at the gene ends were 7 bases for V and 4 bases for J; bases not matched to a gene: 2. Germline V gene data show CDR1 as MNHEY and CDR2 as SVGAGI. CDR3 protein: CASNLAGADTQYF. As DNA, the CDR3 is TGTGCCAGCAACCTAGCGGGGGCAGATACGCAGTATTTT.

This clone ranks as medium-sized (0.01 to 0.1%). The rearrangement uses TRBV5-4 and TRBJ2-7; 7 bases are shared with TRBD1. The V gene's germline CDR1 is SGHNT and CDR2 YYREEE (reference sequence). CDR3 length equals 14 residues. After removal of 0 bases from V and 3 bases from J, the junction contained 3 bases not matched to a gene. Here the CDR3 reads CASSLGQGHYEQYF. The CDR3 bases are TGTGCCAGCAGCTTGGGACAGGGACACTACGAGCAGTACTTC. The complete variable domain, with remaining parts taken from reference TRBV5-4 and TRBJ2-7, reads ETGVTQSPTHLIKTRGQQVTLRCSSQSGHNTVSWYQQALGQGPQFIFQYYREEENGRGNFPPRFSGLQFPNYSSELNVNALELDDSALYLCASSLGQGHYEQYFGPGTRLTVT.

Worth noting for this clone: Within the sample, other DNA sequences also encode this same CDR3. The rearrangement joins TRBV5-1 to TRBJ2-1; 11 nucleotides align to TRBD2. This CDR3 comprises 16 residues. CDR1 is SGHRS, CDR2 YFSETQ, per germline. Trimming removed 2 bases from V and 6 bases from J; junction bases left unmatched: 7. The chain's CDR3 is CASSFPLAGDPNEQFF. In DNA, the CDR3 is TGCGCCAGCAGCTTCCCACTAGCGGGGGACCCCAATGAGCAGTTCTTC.

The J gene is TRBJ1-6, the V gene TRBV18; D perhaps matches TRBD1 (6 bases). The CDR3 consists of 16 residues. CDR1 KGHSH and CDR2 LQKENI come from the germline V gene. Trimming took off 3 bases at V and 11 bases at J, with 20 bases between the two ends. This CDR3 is CASSPPNRDTQTPLHF. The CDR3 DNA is TGTGCCAGCTCACCTCCCAACCGGGACACCCAGACACCCCTCCACTTT.

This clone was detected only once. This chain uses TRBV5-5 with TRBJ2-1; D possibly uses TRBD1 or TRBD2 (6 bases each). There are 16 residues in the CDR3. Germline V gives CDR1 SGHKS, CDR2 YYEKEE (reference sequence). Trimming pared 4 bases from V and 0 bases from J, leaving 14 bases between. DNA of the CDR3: TGTGCCAGCAGCCTCCCCGGGGGCAACTCCTACAATGAGCAGTTCTTC. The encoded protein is CASSLPGGNSYNEQFF.

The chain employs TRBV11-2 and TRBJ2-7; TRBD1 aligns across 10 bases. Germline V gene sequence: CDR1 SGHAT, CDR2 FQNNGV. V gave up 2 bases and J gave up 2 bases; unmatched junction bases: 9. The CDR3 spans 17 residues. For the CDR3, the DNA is TGTGCCAGCAGCTTAAGCGCGCCCGGACAGGGGGCCTACGAGCAGTACTTC. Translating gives CASSLSAPGQGAYEQYF. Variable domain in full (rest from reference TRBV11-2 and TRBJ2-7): EAGVAQSPRYKIIEKRQSVAFWCNPISGHATLYWYQQILGQGPKLLIQFQNNGVVDDSQLPKDRFSAERLKGVDSTLKIQPAKLEDSAVYLCASSLSAPGQGAYEQYFGPGTRLTVT.

Here the CDR3 DNA reads TGCGCCAGCAGCCAAGATTCGGTAGGTAGCGGGGCTTTCCAGTTCTTC. Its translation is CASSQDSVGSGAFQFF. This sequence joins TRBV4-1 and TRBJ2-1; 8 bases are a match to TRBD2. Germline V gene lookup returns CDR1 MGHRA and CDR2 YSYEKL. The CDR3 is 16 amino acids. Losses at the gene ends were 0 bases for V and 13 bases for J; bases not matched to a gene: 14.